The rows below give T cell receptor beta chains drawn from one sample of a study of cytomegalovirus exposure and HLA in healthy donors. Repertoires were generated with immunoSEQ multiplex PCR, while TCRdb's copy carries only in-frame clones and drops some. The sample includes about 160,000 clones, roughly 80% seen only once; the top ten take 0.9% to 1%. The sequencing input was PBMCs. Receptors originate from a girl aged 2 to 10 in good health and CMV-seropositive. Each CDR3 is given with its conserved first and last residue. The order of the fields is V gene, clone size, J gene, D gene, CDR3 DNA, CDR3 protein. A D gene is named only where the DNA matches it firmly. Rows may omit the clone size; those that give it use once, few, many or a size class.

V: TRBV4-2
size: -
J: TRBJ2-3
D: -
DNA: TGTGCCAGCAGCCAAGAAACCCGTAGCGAAGCGGCAGATACGCAGTATTTT
CDR3: CASSQETRSEAADTQYF

V: TRBV7-3
size: -
J: TRBJ2-1
D: TRBD2
DNA: TGTGCCAGCAGCCCTAATAGCGGGGGTTACAATGAGCAGTTCTTC
CDR3: CASSPNSGGYNEQFF

V: TRBV2
size: few
J: TRBJ2-7
D: -
DNA: TGTGCCAGCAGTGGAGGCCCACAGGTCACCTACGAGCAGTACTTC
CDR3: CASSGGPQVTYEQYF

V: TRBV5-1
size: -
J: TRBJ1-1
D: TRBD1
DNA: TGCGCCAGCAGCCCCCTCACAGGGGCGAACACTGAAGCTTTCTTT
CDR3: CASSPLTGANTEAFF

V: TRBV28
size: -
J: TRBJ1-2
D: -
DNA: TGTGCCAGCAGCCCTACAGGGCCCTATGGCTACACCTTC
CDR3: CASSPTGPYGYTF

V: TRBV12-2
size: -
J: TRBJ2-3
D: -
DNA: TGTGCAAGTCGCTACCTCAGGGGCGGAAAAAGCACAGATACGCAGTATTTT
CDR3: CASRYLRGGKSTDTQYF

V: TRBV7-9
size: -
J: TRBJ2-1
D: TRBD2
DNA: TGTGCCAGCAGCTCGGGACTAGCGGTCTCCTACAATGAGCAGTTCTTC
CDR3: CASSSGLAVSYNEQFF

V: TRBV14
size: -
J: TRBJ1-6
D: TRBD1
DNA: TGTGCCAGCAGCCAAGATGTGACAGGGTCAGCACCCCTCCACTTT
CDR3: CASSQDVTGSAPLHF

V: TRBV28
size: -
J: TRBJ2-7
D: -
DNA: TGTGCCAGCAGTTTCGTGCAGGGATGGGTCCACGAGCAGTACTTC
CDR3: CASSFVQGWVHEQYF

V: TRBV6-1
size: once
J: TRBJ1-4
D: -
DNA: TGTGCCAGCAGGGCCAACAGGGTTTGGGAAAAACTGTTTTTT
CDR3: CASRANRVWEKLFF

V: TRBV7-9
size: -
J: TRBJ2-5
D: TRBD1
DNA: TGTGCCAGCAGCTTCCCCTTGGGACAGGGGCCCGGGGAGACCCAGTACTTC
CDR3: CASSFPLGQGPGETQYF

V: TRBV6-5
size: -
J: TRBJ2-6
D: -
DNA: TGTGCCAGCAGTTACACTACAGGGTCTGGGGCCAACGTCCTGACTTTC
CDR3: CASSYTTGSGANVLTF

V: TRBV6-1
size: -
J: TRBJ2-7
D: -
DNA: TGTGCCAGCAGTGAGCCTGGGGGGACAGCCTACGAGCAGTACTTC
CDR3: CASSEPGGTAYEQYF

V: TRBV18
size: -
J: TRBJ2-7
D: -
DNA: TGTGCCAGCTCACCAGTTATCCCCGAGAGCTCCTACGAGCAGTACTTC
CDR3: CASSPVIPESSYEQYF